This T cell receptor beta chain was observed in a study of blood T cell repertoires in COVID-19. The overall study: COVID-19 samples from acute and convalescent phases originated in the United States, Italy and Spain.

The germline V gene has CDR1 SGHNT and CDR2 YENEEA. J lost 6 bases, V lost 2 bases, and 12 bases had no gene match. This CDR3 spans 17 amino acids. Libraries were prepared by immunoSEQ multiplex PCR; TCRdb keeps only in-frame clonotypes and omits some of them. This sample has about 150,000 clones; 84% occur once, and the top ten carry about 8.9%. The genes are TRBV11-3 and TRBJ2-1; the match to TRBD2 covers 8 bases. This sequence originates from a woman aged 50 to 60 with acute or convalescent COVID-19. Sequenced: peripheral blood. The CDR3 region has the DNA TGTGCCAGCAGCTTAACCGCCCGGGGGGGAGCGGCCAATGAGCAGTTCTTC. This gives the protein CASSLTARGGAANEQFF. The variable domain in full, completed from reference TRBV11-3 and TRBJ2-1, reads EAGVVQSPRYKIIEKKQPVAFWCNPISGHNTLYWYLQNLGQGPELLIRYENEEAVDDSQLPKDRFSAERLKGVDSTLKIQPAELGDSAVYLCASSLTARGGAANEQFFGPGTRLTVL.